These 10 T cell receptor beta chains were all obtained from the same sample, sequenced in a study of patients and donors after allogeneic stem cell transplantation. TCRdb fed the RT-PCR reads into MiXCR, producing one record per CDR3 protein. This sample has 24,000 or so distinct CDR3 sequences, with around 30% found just once. Sequences were obtained from blood, either unsorted or a sorted T cell fraction (not recorded which). The origin of the receptors is a human donor who was either an allogeneic HSCT recipient or a stem cell or donor lymphocyte infusion donor (not recorded which). It is not recorded whose cells these are; they may come from a transplant donor.

By share, this clonotype counts as medium-sized. V usage is TRBV9 and J usage is TRBJ1-5; 7 bases agree with TRBD1. V trimming: 4 bases; J trimming: 6 bases; junction bases outside the gene matches: 16. This CDR3 is built from 17 residues. Germline assignment: CDR1 SGDLS and CDR2 YYNGEE. The CDR3 DNA reads as TGTGCCAGCAGCCTTCCTCCTTCGTTGACAGGGTGTCAGCCCCAGCATTTT. Encoded protein: CASSLPPSLTGCQPQHF.

The V call is TRBV7-2, the J call TRBJ1-3, with a tentative D call TRBD1 (6 bases). Germline V gene lookup returns CDR1 SGHTA and CDR2 FQGNSA. The CDR3 consists of 13 residues. The germline V and J ends were trimmed by 1 base and 6 bases, with 7 bases remaining between them. In nucleotides, the CDR3 is TGTGCCAGCAGCTTAGAGGGGGAAAACACCATATATTTT. Its protein is CASSLEGENTIYF. The whole variable domain, filled in from reference TRBV7-2 and TRBJ1-3, reads GAGVSQSPSNKVTEKGKDVELRCDPISGHTALYWYRQSLGQGLEFLIYFQGNSAPDKSGLPSDRFSAERTGGSVSTLTIQRTQQEDSAVYLCASSLEGENTIYFGEGSWLTVV.

This clonotype has a handful of counts. The J gene is TRBJ1-5, the V gene TRBV15, with a tentative D call TRBD1 (5 bases). CDR1 and CDR2 from the germline V gene are LNHNV and YYDKDF (reference sequence). The CDR3 is 15 residues long. V was trimmed by 4 bases and J by 3 bases, leaving 13 bases between them. The CDR3 region has the DNA TGTGCCACCAGCAAACAAAGGGGACCCAATCAGCCCCAGCATTTT. This encodes CATSKQRGPNQPQHF.

The rearrangement links TRBV3-1 to TRBJ2-7; D gene uncertain. This CDR3 contains 13 residues. The ends were cut back, 0 bases at V and 4 bases at J, with 7 bases in the middle. CDR1 is LGHDT and CDR2 is YNNKEL in the germline V gene (reference sequence). CDR3 coding DNA: TGTGCCAGCAGCCAAGATGGCAGTTACGAGCAGTACGTC. Translating gives CASSQDGSYEQYV.

This clonotype was seen a few times. The chain has TRBV28 and TRBJ1-3; 7 bases map to TRBD1. The germline V gene encodes CDR1 MDHEN and CDR2 SYDVKM. The CDR3 has 14 residues. Trimming removed 6 bases from V and 0 bases from J; junction bases left unmatched: 2. The CDR3 sequence is CASRGGYSGNTIYF. The CDR3 DNA sequence: TGTGCCAGCAGAGGGGGCTACTCTGGAAACACCATATATTTT. The whole variable domain, remainder taken from reference TRBV28 and TRBJ1-3, is DVKVTQSSRYLVKRTGEKVFLECVQDMDHENMFWYRQDPGLGLRLIYFSYDVKMKEKGDIPEGYSVSREKKERFSLILESASTNQTSMYLCASRGGYSGNTIYFGEGSWLTVV.

This clonotype has just a few counts. This chain joins TRBV7-9 and TRBJ1-5; 8 bases are shared with TRBD1. V was clipped by 5 bases and J by 4 bases; unmatched bases: 1. This CDR3 comprises 13 residues. Germline CDR1 and CDR2: SEHNR and FQNEAQ (reference sequence). CDR3 bases: TGTGCCAGCAGCCGGGACAGGAATCAGCCCCAGCATTTT. Amino acids: CASSRDRNQPQHF. The whole variable domain, remainder taken from reference TRBV7-9 and TRBJ1-5, is DTGVSQNPRHKITKRGQNVTFRCDPISEHNRLYWYRQTLGQGPEFLTYFQNEAQLEKSRLLSDRFSAERPKGSFSTLEIQRTEQGDSAMYLCASSRDRNQPQHFGDGTRLSIL.

This clonotype was seen at least ten times. The chain recombines TRBV29-1 with TRBJ2-3; 8 nucleotides agree with TRBD2. The CDR3 is 14 amino acids. V shed 2 bases, J shed 4 bases, and the junction held 5 bases outside the gene matches. CDR1 and CDR2 (germline): SQVTM, ANQGSEA. The CDR3 loop is CSVEPRGGPDTQYF. The CDR3 DNA reads as TGCAGCGTTGAACCCCGGGGGGGACCAGATACGCAGTATTTT.

The chain recombines TRBV5-4 with TRBJ1-5, with D perhaps matching TRBD1 (5 bases). The CDR3 totals 14 residues. The V gene lost 0 bases and the J gene lost 10 bases, with 14 bases spanning the gap. Germline V gene data show CDR1 as SGHNT and CDR2 as YYREEE (reference sequence). CDR3 nucleotides: TGTGCCAGCAGCTTGGGAGGAGGGGAAGGACCCCAGCATTTT. Its protein product is CASSLGGGEGPQHF.

The J gene is TRBJ2-5, the V gene TRBV4-3; TRBD1 is a possible D gene (6 bases). The CDR3 contains 17 residues. Germline CDR1 LGHNA, CDR2 YSLEER. V was cut by 3 bases and J by 1 base, with 18 bases left in between. In DNA, the CDR3 is TGCGCCAGCAGCCAGGCTCGGACAGCTAGCCTCCAAGAGACCCAGTACTTC. Translation: CASSQARTASLQETQYF.

This clonotype has a handful of counts. The V gene is TRBV18, the J gene TRBJ2-5, with 7 bases identical to TRBD1. This CDR3 spans 13 amino acids. Germline loops: CDR1 KGHSH, CDR2 LQKENI. Trimming took 3 bases from V and 7 from J; bases not matched to a gene: 5. For the CDR3, the DNA is TGTGCCAGCTCACCTGACAGGGATCGGACCCAGTACTTC. This translates into CASSPDRDRTQYF. Complete variable domain (other parts from reference TRBV18 and TRBJ2-5): NAGVMQNPRHLVRRRGQEARLRCSPMKGHSHVYWYRQLPEEGLKFMVYLQKENIIDESGMPKERFSAEFPKEGPSILRIQQVVRGDSAAYFCASSPDRDRTQYFGPGTRLLVL.